This TCR beta chain was recorded in a study of identical twins. Study-wide results and limits: An excess of low generation probability was shown by twin-shared out-of-frame alpha sequences.

This clonotype appeared many times. Its cognate antigen is unknown. Losses at the gene ends were 0 bases for V and 6 bases for J; bases not matched to a gene: 10. Germline assignment: CDR1 LGHNA and CDR2 YSLEER. The CDR3 is 17 residues long. TCRdb re-called the 5' RACE reads with MiXCR, one entry per CDR3 protein. The sample lists 400,000 to 550,000 distinct CDR3 sequences; more than 20% were seen once. These data also featured in a second study, about T cells expressing NK-cell markers.

The clonotype originates from a woman aged 18-29 years in good health. The sequencing input was CD4+ T cells sorted from blood. This rearrangement joins TRBV4-3 to TRBJ2-2; TRBD2 matches 7 bases. CDR3 amino acids: CASSQDRGRAVSGELFF. DNA of the CDR3: TGCGCCAGCAGCCAAGATCGTGGGAGGGCCGTATCCGGGGAGCTGTTTTTT.